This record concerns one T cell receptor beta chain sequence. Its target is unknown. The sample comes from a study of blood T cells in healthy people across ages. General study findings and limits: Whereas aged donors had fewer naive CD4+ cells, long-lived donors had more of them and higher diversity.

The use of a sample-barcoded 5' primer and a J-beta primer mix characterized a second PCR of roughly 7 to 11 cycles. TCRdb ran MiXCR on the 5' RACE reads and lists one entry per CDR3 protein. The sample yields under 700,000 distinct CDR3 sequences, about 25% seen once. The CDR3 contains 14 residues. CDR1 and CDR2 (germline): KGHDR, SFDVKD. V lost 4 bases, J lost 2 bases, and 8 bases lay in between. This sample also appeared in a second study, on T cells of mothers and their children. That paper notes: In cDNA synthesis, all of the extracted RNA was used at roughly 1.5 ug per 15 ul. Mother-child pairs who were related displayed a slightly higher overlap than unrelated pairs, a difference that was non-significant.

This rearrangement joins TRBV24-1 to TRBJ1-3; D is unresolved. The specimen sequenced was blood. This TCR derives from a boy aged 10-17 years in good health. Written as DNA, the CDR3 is TGTGCCACCAGTGACCCGCGGGCTGGAAACACCATATATTTT. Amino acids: CATSDPRAGNTIYF.